These 20 T cell receptor beta chains came from one sample sequenced in a study of patients and donors after allogeneic stem cell transplantation. TCRdb ran MiXCR on the RT-PCR reads and lists one entry per CDR3 protein. The sample holds over 400,000 distinct CDR3 sequences, 16% seen once. The sequenced material came from blood, either unsorted or a sorted T cell fraction (not recorded which). The receptor set was obtained from a human donor who was either an allogeneic HSCT recipient or a stem cell or donor lymphocyte infusion donor (not recorded which). It is not recorded whose cells these are; they may come from a transplant donor.

This chain uses TRBV12-3 or TRBV12-4 with TRBJ2-7; D is undetermined. The CDR3 consists of 14 residues. Trimming pared 5 bases from V and 5 bases from J, leaving 16 bases between. As DNA, the CDR3 is TGTGCCAGCAGTCCAACTAACGAAGGGAACGAGCAGTACTTC. Protein product: CASSPTNEGNEQYF.

The table lists this clonotype with many counts. This chain uses TRBV5-1 with TRBJ2-1; TRBD2 might be the D (5 bases). In germline, CDR1 is SGHRS, CDR2 YFSETQ. Trimming removed 0 bases at V and 8 bases at J, with 15 bases between. The CDR3 is made up of 15 amino acids. CDR3 sequence reads: CASSLGLARIDEQFF. CDR3 DNA sequence: TGCGCCAGCAGCTTGGGGCTAGCTAGGATCGATGAGCAGTTCTTC.

This clonotype appeared a few times. The V gene is TRBV12-3 or TRBV12-4, the J gene TRBJ1-1, with a weak D call TRBD1 (5 bases). With 11 bases removed from V and 12 bases from J, the gap between germline ends came to 19 bases. This CDR3 has 11 residues. CDR3 DNA: TGTGCCTTCCACCGGCAGGGCTTAACTTTCTTT. It specifies CAFHRQGLTFF.

The sample holds many counts of this clonotype. The chain links TRBV5-1 to TRBJ2-1; D possibly matches TRBD1 or TRBD2 (5 bases each). The CDR3 is made up of 15 amino acids. Deletions cut 4 bases from V and 0 bases from J, with 11 bases between. CDR1 is SGHRS, CDR2 YFSETQ, per germline. CDR3 sequence reads: CASSIGASSYNEQFF. In DNA form, the CDR3 reads TGCGCCAGCAGCATCGGGGCTAGCTCCTACAATGAGCAGTTCTTC.

This clonotype was picked up a small number of times. CDR3 in DNA: TGTGCCAGCAGCCAAGAATCCGGGACAGGGATATCAGATACGCAGTATTTT. Translating it yields CASSQESGTGISDTQYF. The chain recombines TRBV14 with TRBJ2-3, with 9 bases fitting TRBD1. Germline CDR1 is SGHDN and CDR2 is FVKESK. V lost 0 bases and J lost 4; bases outside the gene matches: 8. The CDR3 runs 17 residues.

This clonotype occurred a few times. The chain recombines TRBV2 with TRBJ1-2; D possibly corresponds to TRBD1 (5 bases). The CDR3 contains 14 residues. From germline, CDR1 is SNHLY and CDR2 FYNNEI. Trimming took off 6 bases at V and 1 base at J, with 12 bases between the two ends. The CDR3 DNA reads TGTGCCAGCAGCTCACTCAGGGATAACTATGGCTACACCTTC. Encoded protein: CASSSLRDNYGYTF.

J is TRBJ2-7 and V is TRBV4-3; possibly TRBD1 for D (5 bases). The germline V gene has CDR1 LGHNA and CDR2 YSLEER. The V and J ends lost 3 bases and 3 bases respectively, with 15 bases between them. There are 15 residues in the CDR3. Written as DNA, the CDR3 is TGCGCCAGCAGCCAGGAAGCTGGGGCCTTCTACGAGCAGTACTTC. This gives the protein CASSQEAGAFYEQYF.

CDR3 nucleotides: TGCGCCAGCAGCTTGGGCCGGGACAGGGTAGAAGCTTTCTTT. Translated, it gives CASSLGRDRVEAFF. This chain connects TRBV5-1 to TRBJ1-1; 9 bases align to TRBD1. Germline V gene data show CDR1 as SGHRS and CDR2 as YFSETQ. V was pared by 0 bases and J by 8 bases, with 5 bases of the junction left unmatched. The CDR3 totals 14 residues. Drawing the rest from reference TRBV5-1 and TRBJ1-1, the complete variable domain is KAGVTQTPRYLIKTRGQQVTLSCSPISGHRSVSWYQQTPGQGLQFLFEYFSETQRNKGNFPGRFSGRQFSNSRSEMNVSTLELGDSALYLCASSLGRDRVEAFFGQGTRLTVV.

The gene calls are TRBV15 and TRBJ2-2, with TRBD1 matching over 7 bases. Per germline, CDR1 LNHNV and CDR2 YYDKDF (reference sequence). V shed 1 base and J 5 bases; nucleotides not matched to a gene: 4. The CDR3 spans 15 residues. The CDR3 region is CATSRVQGYTGELFF. As DNA, the CDR3 is TGTGCCACCAGCAGAGTACAGGGGTATACCGGGGAGCTGTTTTTT.

V is TRBV12-3 or TRBV12-4 and J is TRBJ1-1; perhaps TRBD1 as D (6 bases). V was pared by 7 bases and J by 2 bases, with 14 bases between. CDR3 length equals 14 residues. CDR3 sequence: CASNPGHTNTEAFF. In DNA, the CDR3 is TGTGCCAGCAACCCGGGACATACTAACACTGAAGCTTTCTTT.

The rearrangement uses TRBV13 and TRBJ1-5; unclear D gene. Germline V gene sequence: CDR1 PRHDT, CDR2 FYEKMQ (reference sequence). Trimming took off 0 bases at V and 0 bases at J, with 12 bases between the two ends. The CDR3 runs 17 residues. As DNA, the CDR3 is TGTGCCAGCAGCTTAGGGATTAACAGCCTTAGCAATCAGCCCCAGCATTTT. This translates into CASSLGINSLSNQPQHF.

This chain links TRBV5-1 with TRBJ2-7, with D possibly being TRBD2 (6 bases). V was clipped by 4 bases and J by 0 bases, with 11 bases between them. CDR1 and CDR2 (germline): SGHRS, YFSETQ. The CDR3 is made up of 14 amino acids. The CDR3 nucleotides read TGCGCCAGCAGCCCGGAGGGGAGCTCCTACGAGCAGTACTTC. Translating it yields CASSPEGSSYEQYF.

V usage is TRBV24-1 and J usage is TRBJ2-1; D may be TRBD2 (5 bases). CDR3 length: 11 amino acids. Trimming shortened V by 9 bases and J by 9 bases, and 11 bases separated the two germline ends. Per the germline V gene, CDR1 is KGHDR and CDR2 is SFDVKD. The CDR3 here is CATGEGAEQFF. The CDR3 region has the DNA TGTGCCACCGGAGAGGGCGCTGAGCAGTTCTTC.

The rearrangement uses TRBV7-9 and TRBJ2-1; D call uncertain. Germline loops: CDR1 SEHNR, CDR2 FQNEAQ (reference sequence). This CDR3 has 13 amino acids. V was cut by 5 bases and J by 10 bases, with 15 bases left in between. CDR3 nucleotides: TGTGCCAGCAGCCTTGAGAAGGGCATAGAGCAGTTCTTC. Its protein product is CASSLEKGIEQFF. Full variable domain (missing parts from reference TRBV7-9 and TRBJ2-1): DTGVSQNPRHKITKRGQNVTFRCDPISEHNRLYWYRQTLGQGPEFLTYFQNEAQLEKSRLLSDRFSAERPKGSFSTLEIQRTEQGDSAMYLCASSLEKGIEQFFGPGTRLTVL.

V gene TRBV19 combines with J gene TRBJ1-1; TRBD1 might be the D (5 bases). In germline, CDR1 is LNHDA, CDR2 SQIVND (reference sequence). The CDR3 runs to 18 residues. Trimming cost V 2 bases and J 0 bases, with 19 bases left between them. DNA for the CDR3: TGTGCCAGTAGTATAAGGGGAATAGGAGGGGAGGTGAACACTGAAGCTTTCTTT. It yields the protein CASSIRGIGGEVNTEAFF.

This clonotype was detected only a few times. The chain carries TRBV10-3 and TRBJ2-3, with TRBD2 matching 7 bases. This CDR3 spans 13 amino acids. The trim removed 7 bases at V and 3 bases at J, leaving 4 bases unmatched. Per the germline V gene, CDR1 is ENHRY and CDR2 is SYGVKD. CDR3 protein: CAIKEGGTDTQYF. The CDR3 nucleotides read TGTGCCATCAAAGAGGGAGGGACAGATACGCAGTATTTT.

In its sample, this clonotype was seen many times. The gene calls are TRBV12-3 or TRBV12-4 and TRBJ2-2, with no clear D. V shed 6 bases and J shed 2 bases, with 10 bases lying between them. This CDR3 region has 14 residues. Here the CDR3 reads CASSQTVNTGELFF. DNA for the CDR3: TGTGCCAGCAGCCAAACAGTAAACACCGGGGAGCTGTTTTTT.

Many counts were recorded for this clonotype. The chain has TRBV11-3 and TRBJ2-5; 7 bases fit TRBD2. There are 14 residues in the CDR3. Per the germline V gene, CDR1 is SGHNT and CDR2 is YENEEA. Trimming at V came to 5 bases and at J to 1 base, leaving 4 bases not matched to a gene. In DNA form, the CDR3 reads TGTGCCAGCAGCCCCCGGACTAGCCAAGAGACCCAGTACTTC. Translated: CASSPRTSQETQYF.

In its sample, this clonotype was seen a few times. V and J are TRBV6-6 and TRBJ2-7; 7 nucleotides align to TRBD2. The trim removed 6 bases at V and 0 bases at J, leaving 2 bases unmatched. The germline V gene has CDR1 MNHNY and CDR2 SVGAGI (reference sequence). CDR3 length: 13 amino acids. CDR3 region: CASRGGGSYEQYF. CDR3 in DNA: TGTGCCAGCAGGGGCGGGGGCTCCTACGAGCAGTACTTC.

This clonotype was counted a few times. V is TRBV5-6 and J is TRBJ2-2; 8 positions agree with TRBD1. After removal of 4 bases from V and 0 bases from J, the junction contained 5 bases not matched to a gene. The CDR3 has 16 amino acids. Germline CDR1 SGHDT, CDR2 YYEEEE. CDR3 residues: CASSITGGPNTGELFF. CDR3 DNA: TGTGCCAGCAGCATCACAGGGGGACCGAACACCGGGGAGCTGTTTTTT.